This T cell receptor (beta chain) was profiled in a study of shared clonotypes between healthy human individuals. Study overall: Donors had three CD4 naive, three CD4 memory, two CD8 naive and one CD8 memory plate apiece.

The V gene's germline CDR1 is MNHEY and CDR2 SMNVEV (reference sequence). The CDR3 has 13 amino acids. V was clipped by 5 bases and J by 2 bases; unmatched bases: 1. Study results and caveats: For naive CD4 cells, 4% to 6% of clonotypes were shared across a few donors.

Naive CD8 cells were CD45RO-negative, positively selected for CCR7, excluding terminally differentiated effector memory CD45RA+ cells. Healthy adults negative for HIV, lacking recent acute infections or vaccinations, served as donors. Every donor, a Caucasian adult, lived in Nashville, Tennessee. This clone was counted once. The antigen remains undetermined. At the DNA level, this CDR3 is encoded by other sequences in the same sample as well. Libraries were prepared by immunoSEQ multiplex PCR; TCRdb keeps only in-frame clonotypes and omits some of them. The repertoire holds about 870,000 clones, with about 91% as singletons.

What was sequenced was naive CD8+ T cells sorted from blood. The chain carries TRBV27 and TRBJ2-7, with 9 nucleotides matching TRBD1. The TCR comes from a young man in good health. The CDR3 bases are TGTGCCAGCAGTCGGACAGGGGCCTACGAGCAGTACTTC. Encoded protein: CASSRTGAYEQYF.